The clone carrying this T cell receptor (beta chain) was detected many times. This entry comes from a study of early T cells in non-severe SARS-CoV-2 infection. The CDR3 is 16 amino acids. Germline CDR1 SNHLY, CDR2 FYNNEI. V was cut by 7 bases and J by 2 bases, with 15 bases left in between. The protocol attached unique molecular identifiers to individual cDNA molecules. TCRdb re-derived calls from the 5' RACE reads in MiXCR, one entry per CDR3 protein. The table lists about 83,000 distinct CDR3 sequences, around 12% of them singletons, with about 6% in the top ten. The TCR sequence derives from an adult who was a healthcare worker with PCR-confirmed SARS-CoV-2 infection or an uninfected control (not recorded which). Sequenced material: whole blood. The chain is built from TRBV2 and TRBJ2-6, with no clear D. CDR3 sequence: CASTSGGKAGANVLTF. As DNA, the CDR3 is TGTGCCAGCACTTCAGGTGGTAAAGCTGGGGCCAACGTCCTGACTTTC.